The clone carrying this TCR beta chain was picked up many times. This entry belongs to a study of CD8 T cells in ankylosing spondylitis. The CDR3 consists of 14 residues. CDR1 and CDR2 (germline): MDHEN, SYDVKM. The junction had 8 bases not matched to a gene; V was cut back by 7 bases and J by 9 bases. TCRdb called the 5' RACE reads again in MiXCR, with one record for every CDR3 protein. Found here are more than 200,000 distinct CDR3 sequences, 20% to 30% of them singletons; the top ten hold more than 0.6%. Sequences were obtained from blood, either unsorted or a sorted T cell fraction (not recorded which). This receptor was identified in a male donor with ankylosing spondylitis or in good health (not recorded which). V and J are TRBV28 and TRBJ2-2, with 10 bases that match TRBD2. The CDR3 nucleotides are TGTGCCAGCAAGAGCGGGGGGGATTTTCGGGAGCTGTTTTTT. Protein sequence: CASKSGGDFRELFF. Together with reference TRBV28 and TRBJ2-2, the CDR3 gives the full variable domain: DVKVTQSSRYLVKRTGEKVFLECVQDMDHENMFWYRQDPGLGLRLIYFSYDVKMKEKGDIPEGYSVSREKKERFSLILESASTNQTSMYLCASKSGGDFRELFFGEGSRLTVL.